This T cell receptor (beta chain) was found in a study of control samples from healthy donors and cancer patients. The germline CDR1 and CDR2 sequences are SQVTM and ANQGSEA. The CDR3 runs to 14 residues. Trimming took 3 bases from V and 6 from J, leaving 17 bases between them. Some clones are missing from TCRdb's copy, which holds only in-frame ones; the method was immunoSEQ multiplex PCR. The table has 100,000 to 150,000 clones, roughly 86% seen once. Source material: PBMCs. This receptor was obtained from a man aged 45 to 65 with head and neck cancer. The chain recombines TRBV29-1 with TRBJ1-1; D remains ambiguous. CDR3 region: CSVDLAAGRSEAFF. The CDR3 coding sequence is TGCAGCGTTGACCTTGCGGCAGGTAGATCTGAAGCTTTCTTT.